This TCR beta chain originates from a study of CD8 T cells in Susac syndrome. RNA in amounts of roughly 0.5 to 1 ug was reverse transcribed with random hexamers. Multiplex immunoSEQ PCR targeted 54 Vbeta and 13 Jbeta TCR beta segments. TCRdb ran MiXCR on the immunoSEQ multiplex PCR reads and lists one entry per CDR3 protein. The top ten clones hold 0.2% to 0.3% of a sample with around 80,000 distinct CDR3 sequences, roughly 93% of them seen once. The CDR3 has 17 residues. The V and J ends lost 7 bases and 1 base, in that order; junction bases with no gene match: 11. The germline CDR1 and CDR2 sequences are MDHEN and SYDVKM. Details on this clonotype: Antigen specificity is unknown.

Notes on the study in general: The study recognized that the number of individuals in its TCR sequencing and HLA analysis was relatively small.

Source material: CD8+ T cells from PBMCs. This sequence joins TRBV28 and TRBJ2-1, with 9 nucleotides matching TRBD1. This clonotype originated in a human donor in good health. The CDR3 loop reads CASTGTGTLWSYNEQFF. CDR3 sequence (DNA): TGTGCCAGCACCGGGACAGGGACACTCTGGTCCTACAATGAGCAGTTCTTC.